The next 25 T cell receptor beta chains were all read from a single sample in a study of human T cells and chemical hapten exposure. One entry per CDR3 protein, called by TCRdb with MiXCR from the RACE reads. This sample has 300,000 to 450,000 distinct CDR3 sequences, with 5% to 6.5% found just once. The sample's time point: pre-sensitization, week 0. The treatment: therapeutic diphenylcyclopropenone sensitization with weekly scalp DPC. Sequenced material: whole blood, taken in connection with sensitization to the hapten diphenylcyclopropenone (DPC). The receptors stem from a woman aged 45-60 years with alopecia areata. Some clones in this sample may be carry-over from other donors' samples.

The chain couples TRBV27 to TRBJ2-7, with TRBD2 matching 8 bases. With 3 bases clipped from V and 6 bases from J, the junction kept 10 bases outside the gene matches. Germline V gene sequence: CDR1 MNHEY, CDR2 SMNVEV (reference sequence). The CDR3 contains 15 residues. The CDR3 protein is CASSFGRAGPGEQYF. The CDR3, as DNA: TGTGCCAGCAGTTTCGGGAGGGCCGGGCCCGGCGAGCAGTACTTC.

This clonotype occurred many times. The chain employs TRBV12-5 and TRBJ2-7; no clear D gene. Germline V gene lookup returns CDR1 LGHNT and CDR2 FRNRAP. CDR3 size: 12 residues. The V and J ends lost 5 bases and 4 bases respectively, with 9 bases between them. The CDR3 reads CASGRNGYEQYF. CDR3 coding DNA: TGTGCTAGTGGTCGTAACGGGTACGAGCAGTACTTC.

The chain has TRBV5-1 and TRBJ1-3, with 9 bases fitting TRBD1. Trimming took 4 bases from V and 3 from J; bases not matched to a gene: 8. The CDR3 runs 16 residues. Germline V gives CDR1 SGHRS, CDR2 YFSETQ. The CDR3 sequence: CASSEQGAPVGNTIYF. As DNA, the CDR3 is TGCGCCAGCAGCGAACAGGGGGCGCCGGTTGGAAACACCATATATTTT.

The table lists this clonotype with many counts. The V call is TRBV4-1, the J call TRBJ1-1; D remains unclear. The CDR3 consists of 12 residues. Germline V gene lookup returns CDR1 MGHRA and CDR2 YSYEKL. V lost 3 bases and J 3 bases, leaving 5 bases between the germline ends. Here the CDR3 reads CASSQQYTEAFF. CDR3 in DNA: TGCGCCAGCAGCCAGCAGTACACTGAAGCTTTCTTT.

The gene calls are TRBV12-3 or TRBV12-4 and TRBJ1-2; 10 bases are shared with TRBD1. There are 13 residues in the CDR3. The V gene end was trimmed by 7 bases and the J gene end by 2 bases; junction bases not matched to a gene: 1. CDR3 protein: CASKDRGNYGYTF. The DNA of the CDR3 is TGTGCCAGCAAGGACAGGGGGAACTATGGCTACACCTTC.

The rearrangement links TRBV5-1 to TRBJ2-5; 11 bases align to TRBD2. The CDR3 length is 18 residues. The V gene's germline CDR1 is SGHRS and CDR2 YFSETQ. With 4 bases clipped from V and 5 bases from J, the junction kept 16 bases outside the gene matches. CDR3 nucleotides: TGCGCCAGCAGCCCATCCGTTCTAGCGGGGGGCCTAGGGGAGACCCAGTACTTC. Its translation is CASSPSVLAGGLGETQYF.

This clonotype has a count of ten or more. V usage is TRBV3-1 and J usage is TRBJ1-3; 11 nucleotides match TRBD1. Germline V gene lookup returns CDR1 LGHDT and CDR2 YNNKEL (reference sequence). The CDR3 extends over 16 amino acids. The junction had 2 bases not matched to a gene; V was cut back by 4 bases and J by 0 bases. The CDR3 loop reads CASSLGTGGSGNTIYF. In DNA form, the CDR3 reads TGTGCCAGCAGCCTTGGGACAGGGGGCTCTGGAAACACCATATATTTT.

This clonotype was seen only a few times. CDR3 residues: CASSQGPLSYF. The CDR3 DNA reads as TGCGCCAGCAGCCAAGGACCCCTTTCGTACTTC. This chain links TRBV4-1 with TRBJ2-7; D gene ambiguous. With 1 base removed from V and 12 bases from J, the gap between germline ends came to 10 bases. Germline V gene data show CDR1 as MGHRA and CDR2 as YSYEKL. CDR3 length equals 11 residues.

The table lists this clonotype with many counts. In nucleotides, the CDR3 is TGTGCCAGCTCACCACCCACACGGAATGAAAAACTGTTTTTT. Translating gives CASSPPTRNEKLFF. V is TRBV18 and J is TRBJ1-4, with D uncertain. Germline V lookup: CDR1 KGHSH, CDR2 LQKENI. The V gene lost 0 bases and the J gene lost 5 bases, with 7 bases spanning the gap. The CDR3 extends over 14 amino acids.

This clonotype was counted ten times or more. The chain has TRBV5-1 and TRBJ1-4; 7 nucleotides align to TRBD1. The CDR3 is 15 amino acids. In germline, CDR1 is SGHRS, CDR2 YFSETQ. V gave up 3 bases and J gave up 4 bases; unmatched junction bases: 6. The CDR3, as DNA: TGCGCCAGCAGCTCGACAGGGAGGGATAATGAAAAACTGTTTTTT. Its protein product is CASSSTGRDNEKLFF.

This clonotype was counted many times. The J gene is TRBJ2-3, the V gene TRBV5-1; D is possibly TRBD2 (6 bases). CDR1 and CDR2 (germline): SGHRS, YFSETQ. Between the trimmed V and J ends, which lost 0 bases and 4 bases, there was a span of 9 bases. CDR3 length: 14 residues. In nucleotides, the CDR3 is TGCGCCAGCAGCTTGGGCGGGGTTTCAGATACGCAGTATTTT. It is translated as CASSLGGVSDTQYF.

This clonotype was seen at least ten times. The chain employs TRBV11-3 and TRBJ1-1, with TRBD1 identical over 8 bases. CDR1 and CDR2 (germline): SGHNT, YENEEA. This CDR3 comprises 14 residues. V lost 1 base and J lost 7; bases outside the gene matches: 5. CDR3 in DNA: TGTGCCAGCAGCTTAGCAGGGGGCCGCGGTGAAGCTTTCTTT. It translates to CASSLAGGRGEAFF.

This clonotype occurred many times. The gene calls are TRBV9 and TRBJ1-1, with D uncertain. CDR3 length: 13 amino acids. Germline V CDR1 and CDR2: SGDLS, YYNGEE. The V and J ends lost 0 bases and 0 bases respectively, with 3 bases between them. The CDR3 coding sequence is TGTGCCAGCAGCGTAGTCTTGAACACTGAAGCTTTCTTT. Its translation: CASSVVLNTEAFF.

This clonotype has at least ten counts. This chain's CDR3 is CARGKGVSSYEQYF. The CDR3 DNA is TGTGCCAGAGGAAAGGGCGTAAGCTCCTACGAGCAGTACTTC. The chain employs TRBV2 and TRBJ2-7, with D unclear. Trimming took 9 bases from V and 0 from J, leaving 15 bases between them. The germline V gene has CDR1 SNHLY and CDR2 FYNNEI. The length of the CDR3 is 14 residues.

This clonotype was seen repeatedly, ten times or more. V gene TRBV7-9 combines with J gene TRBJ2-2; TRBD1 or TRBD2 may be the D gene (6 bases each). The V end was cut by 4 bases, the J end by 6 bases, with 27 bases between. The germline V gene has CDR1 SEHNR and CDR2 FQNEAQ (reference sequence). CDR3 length: 19 amino acids. The CDR3 sequence: CASSSLPRGPEGVPGELFF. The CDR3 region has the DNA TGTGCCAGCAGCTCGCTCCCGCGGGGTCCCGAGGGGGTCCCCGGGGAGCTGTTTTTT. Looking up the rest from reference TRBV7-9 and TRBJ2-2 gives the full variable domain: DTGVSQNPRHKITKRGQNVTFRCDPISEHNRLYWYRQTLGQGPEFLTYFQNEAQLEKSRLLSDRFSAERPKGSFSTLEIQRTEQGDSAMYLCASSSLPRGPEGVPGELFFGEGSRLTVL.

The CDR3 coding sequence is TGTGCCAGCAGCCTCCAGAACTCTGGAAACACCATATATTTT. Amino acids: CASSLQNSGNTIYF. This chain uses TRBV2 with TRBJ1-3; no definite D call. V was shortened by 6 bases and J by 0 bases, with 9 bases between the two germline ends. CDR1 and CDR2 (germline): SNHLY, FYNNEI. This CDR3 spans 14 amino acids.

This clonotype occurred many times. This chain links TRBV3-1 with TRBJ1-2, with TRBD1 identical over 7 bases. Germline CDR1 reads LGHDT; CDR2 reads YNNKEL (reference sequence). This CDR3 comprises 17 residues. Losses at the gene ends were 3 bases for V and 3 bases for J; bases not matched to a gene: 13. In DNA, the CDR3 is TGTGCCAGCAGCCAGGGTCGACAGGGAGGAGGGGACTATGGCTACACCTTC. Its translation is CASSQGRQGGGDYGYTF.

This chain links TRBV11-2 with TRBJ2-7; D not resolved. The CDR3 is 14 amino acids. The germline V gene encodes CDR1 SGHAT and CDR2 FQNNGV. V lost 1 base and J lost 0, with 7 bases in between. The CDR3 loop is CASSLGTRSYEQYF. The CDR3 DNA reads as TGTGCCAGCAGCTTAGGTACTCGCTCCTACGAGCAGTACTTC.

This clonotype was detected ten times or more. J is TRBJ1-1 and V is TRBV20-1; D is perhaps TRBD1 (5 bases). This CDR3 contains 14 residues. CDR1 is DFQATT and CDR2 is SNEGSKA in the germline V gene (reference sequence). With 0 bases removed from V and 3 bases from J, the gap between germline ends came to 11 bases. In DNA form, the CDR3 reads TGCAGTGCTAGAGATACCGGGACCTACACTGAAGCTTTCTTT. It specifies CSARDTGTYTEAFF.

This clonotype was observed a few times. This chain joins TRBV5-1 and TRBJ1-2; D remains ambiguous. Germline loops: CDR1 SGHRS, CDR2 YFSETQ. This CDR3 spans 14 amino acids. V was pared by 0 bases and J by 4 bases, with 10 bases between. The CDR3 region has the DNA TGCGCCAGCAGCTTGGAGGGCAGGACCTATGGCTACACCTTC. Encoded protein: CASSLEGRTYGYTF.

This clonotype was seen a handful of times. The rearrangement uses TRBV24-1 and TRBJ2-3; D unclear. Looked up from germline, CDR1 is KGHDR and CDR2 is SFDVKD. Trimming shortened V by 4 bases and J by 4 bases, and 26 bases separated the two germline ends. The CDR3 is 19 residues long. The CDR3 DNA follows: TGTGCCACCAGTGACCCTCAGATGAGTGGAGCTTGGGTCGCAGATACGCAGTATTTT. Translation gives CATSDPQMSGAWVADTQYF.

This clonotype was observed a handful of times. The gene calls are TRBV25-1 and TRBJ1-1; tentatively, D is TRBD1 (5 bases). The germline gives CDR1 MGHDK, CDR2 SYGVNS. Deletions cut 4 bases from V and 5 bases from J, with 20 bases between. The CDR3 is made up of 16 amino acids. The CDR3 sequence: CASSAAEEGSKTEAFF. DNA for the CDR3: TGTGCCAGCAGTGCCGCCGAGGAGGGGAGTAAAACTGAAGCTTTCTTT.

This chain joins TRBV15 and TRBJ1-5; the D gene is possibly TRBD1 (5 bases). The CDR3 spans 16 residues. Trimming pared 3 bases from V and 6 bases from J, leaving 18 bases between. Germline CDR1 LNHNV, CDR2 YYDKDF (reference sequence). CDR3 nucleotide sequence: TGTGCCACCAGCAGCGCTGGCCTTCAGGGAGGTCAGCCCCAGCATTTT. This sequence encodes CATSSAGLQGGQPQHF. The full variable domain, in which reference TRBV15 and TRBJ1-5 provide the parts outside the CDR3, is DAMVIQNPRYQVTQFGKPVTLSCSQTLNHNVMYWYQQKSSQAPKLLFHYYDKDFNNEADTPDNFQSRRPNTSFCFLDIRSPGLGDTAMYLCATSSAGLQGGQPQHFGDGTRLSIL.

This clonotype was counted ten times or more. The chain carries TRBV29-1 and TRBJ1-1, with D unresolved. Trimming removed 6 bases at V and 2 bases at J, with 4 bases between. This CDR3 has 10 amino acids. The germline CDR1 and CDR2 sequences are SQVTM and ANQGSEA. Here the CDR3 reads CSVSNTEAFF. CDR3 coding DNA: TGCAGCGTGTCCAACACTGAAGCTTTCTTT.

The chain uses TRBV15 and TRBJ1-5, with 10 nucleotides matching TRBD1. The germline gives CDR1 LNHNV, CDR2 YYDKDF (reference sequence). The CDR3 is made up of 14 amino acids. V was pared by 10 bases and J by 0 bases, with 3 bases of the junction left unmatched. As DNA, the CDR3 is TGTGCCAGCGGGGACAGGGGTAGCAATCAGCCCCAGCATTTT. Translated: CASGDRGSNQPQHF.